These 20 T cell receptor beta chains share one sample of origin, sequenced in a study of technical replicates of blood from several donors. Clones were sequenced by immunoSEQ multiplex PCR, and TCRdb holds only the in-frame ones, with some missing. This sample has 87,000 or so clones, with just over 90% found just once. What was sequenced was T cells isolated from PBMCs. Receptors originate from a human donor in good health.

The V gene is TRBV10-3, the J gene TRBJ1-4; no clear D gene. CDR1 and CDR2 from the germline V gene are ENHRY and SYGVKD. With 10 bases removed from V and 0 bases from J, the gap between germline ends came to 18 bases. The CDR3 is 16 amino acids. CDR3 in DNA: TGTGCCACCCAAATTTCAACAGAAGCAACTAATGAAAAACTGTTTTTT. This codes for CATQISTEATNEKLFF.

The chain links TRBV2 to TRBJ2-7; 11 bases are shared with TRBD1. The CDR3 runs 14 residues. Trimming at V came to 7 bases and at J to 5 bases, leaving 7 bases not matched to a gene. Germline CDR1 is SNHLY and CDR2 is FYNNEI. CDR3 sequence reads: CASTKGTGGNEQYF. The CDR3 coding sequence is TGTGCCAGCACCAAAGGGACAGGGGGAAACGAGCAGTACTTC.

The chain combines TRBV7-2 with TRBJ2-7, with D possibly TRBD1 on 6 matching bases. The V gene's germline CDR1 is SGHTA and CDR2 FQGNSA. V was cut by 2 bases and J by 5 bases, with 10 bases left in between. The CDR3 loop spans 13 amino acids. The CDR3 region has the DNA TGTGCCAGCAGCTTAAGCACAGGGAACGAGCAGTACTTC. Translation: CASSLSTGNEQYF.

The J gene is TRBJ1-2, the V gene TRBV2; TRBD1 matches 9 bases. The CDR3 consists of 13 residues. Germline CDR1 and CDR2: SNHLY and FYNNEI. V lost 6 bases and J lost 6; bases outside the gene matches: 5. CDR3 region: CASSGDRADGYTF. CDR3 DNA: TGTGCCAGCAGCGGGGACAGGGCGGATGGCTACACCTTC.

This chain links TRBV5-4 with TRBJ1-1; maybe TRBD1 (5 bases). The germline V and J ends were trimmed by 0 bases and 5 bases, with 8 bases remaining between them. Germline V gives CDR1 SGHNT, CDR2 YYREEE (reference sequence). The CDR3 totals 13 residues. CDR3 in DNA: TGTGCCAGCAGCTTGGCCCAGGGAACTGAAGCTTTCTTT. Amino acid sequence: CASSLAQGTEAFF.

This CDR3 reads CASSPLYTEAFF. The CDR3 DNA reads as TGTGCCAGCAGCCCACTTTACACTGAAGCTTTCTTT. V gene TRBV7-8 combines with J gene TRBJ1-1; D is unresolved. CDR1 is SGHVS, CDR2 FQNEAQ, per germline. The CDR3 runs to 12 residues. The V and J ends lost 5 bases and 3 bases respectively, with 7 bases between them.

The chain carries TRBV15 and TRBJ2-7; D is unresolved. This CDR3 has 13 amino acids. Trimming pared 7 bases from V and 4 bases from J, leaving 14 bases between. CDR1 and CDR2 from the germline V gene are LNHNV and YYDKDF (reference sequence). CDR3: CATTPGDGYEQYF. The CDR3 DNA reads TGTGCCACCACCCCCGGTGACGGGTACGAGCAGTACTTC.

The chain has TRBV7-9 and TRBJ2-1; D call uncertain. V shed 3 bases and J shed 5 bases, with 11 bases lying between them. This CDR3 has 14 amino acids. Germline CDR1 reads SEHNR; CDR2 reads FQNEAQ (reference sequence). The CDR3 region has the DNA TGTGCCAGCAGCTTTCCGACTCGGCACAATGAGCAGTTCTTC. Translation: CASSFPTRHNEQFF.

The gene calls are TRBV7-8 and TRBJ1-2; 10 bases map to TRBD1. The length of the CDR3 is 15 residues. V was clipped by 1 base and J by 8 bases; unmatched bases: 7. Germline-derived CDR1 and CDR2 are SGHVS and FQNEAQ. CDR3 sequence (DNA): TGTGCCAGCAGCTTAGGGGACAGGGGTGTGGGAGGCTACACCTTC. Protein product: CASSLGDRGVGGYTF.

This chain links TRBV9 with TRBJ2-2, with 10 bases aligning to TRBD1. The CDR3 runs to 18 residues. The germline CDR1 and CDR2 sequences are SGDLS and YYNGEE. V lost 0 bases and J lost 3; bases outside the gene matches: 8. The CDR3 reads CASSVAMGDRGYTGELFF. Here the CDR3 DNA reads TGTGCCAGCAGCGTAGCTATGGGGGACAGGGGCTACACCGGGGAGCTGTTTTTT.

V usage is TRBV6-8 and J usage is TRBJ2-5; 11 bases align to TRBD1. Germline V lookup: CDR1 MNHGY, CDR2 SAAAGT. Unmatched junction bases numbered 9, after V lost 1 base and J lost 5 bases. The CDR3 extends over 17 amino acids. In DNA, the CDR3 is TGTGCCAGCAGTTACTGCCGGGACAGGGGGTCGGTCGAGACCCAGTACTTC. The encoded protein is CASSYCRDRGSVETQYF.

This clone has a handful of counts. V usage is TRBV10-3 and J usage is TRBJ1-1, with 12 nucleotides matching TRBD1. This CDR3 is 15 amino acids long. The V gene's germline CDR1 is ENHRY and CDR2 SYGVKD. J was trimmed by 12 bases and V by 5 bases; bases with no gene match: 13. The CDR3 DNA is TGTGCCATCAGTTCGGGACAGGGGGCGCAAAGATCGTCTTTCTTT. This gives the protein CAISSGQGAQRSSFF.

The genes are TRBV6-5 and TRBJ1-5, with D possibly being TRBD1 (6 bases). V was trimmed by 6 bases and J by 0 bases, leaving 12 bases between them. CDR3 length: 15 amino acids. Germline V lookup: CDR1 MNHEY, CDR2 SVGAGI. DNA for the CDR3: TGTGCCAGCAGCCCTACAGGGACTAGCAATCAGCCCCAGCATTTT. Translation: CASSPTGTSNQPQHF.

This clone was observed a few times. This sequence joins TRBV18 and TRBJ1-2; D is ambiguous. CDR1 KGHSH and CDR2 LQKENI come from the germline V gene. The CDR3 consists of 13 residues. The V end was cut by 3 bases, the J end by 3 bases, with 8 bases between. Here the CDR3 DNA reads TGTGCCAGCTCACCCTCCACTGACTATGGCTACACCTTC. Its protein is CASSPSTDYGYTF.

The chain employs TRBV6-6 and TRBJ1-1; a possible D gene is TRBD1 (5 bases). The CDR3 runs to 13 residues. V lost 6 bases to trimming and J lost 1 base, with 9 bases between them. CDR1 is MNHNY and CDR2 is SVGAGI in the germline V gene (reference sequence). CDR3 region: CASSTGGNTEAFF. The CDR3 DNA reads as TGTGCCAGCAGCACGGGGGGGAACACTGAAGCTTTCTTT.

V is TRBV11-2 and J is TRBJ1-1, with D hard to call. Trimming stripped 5 bases from V and 1 base from J, with 11 bases between. Germline CDR1 reads SGHAT; CDR2 reads FQNNGV. There are 14 residues in the CDR3. CDR3 nucleotides: TGTGCCAGCAGCCCCATCTCTACGAACACTGAAGCTTTCTTT. Protein: CASSPISTNTEAFF.

V gene TRBV28 combines with J gene TRBJ1-1; TRBD1 agrees at 11 bases. Germline CDR1 is MDHEN and CDR2 is SYDVKM. This CDR3 spans 16 amino acids. Germline trimming cut 2 bases from V and 4 bases from J; bases unmatched to any gene: 6. CDR3 nucleotide sequence: TGTGCCAGCAGTTTAAGGACAGGGGGCCTGGGCACTGAAGCTTTCTTT. It is translated as CASSLRTGGLGTEAFF. The full variable domain, rest sourced from reference TRBV28 and TRBJ1-1, is DVKVTQSSRYLVKRTGEKVFLECVQDMDHENMFWYRQDPGLGLRLIYFSYDVKMKEKGDIPEGYSVSREKKERFSLILESASTNQTSMYLCASSLRTGGLGTEAFFGQGTRLTVV.

The chain couples TRBV28 to TRBJ1-5; D possibly corresponds to TRBD1 (5 bases). The CDR3 extends over 15 amino acids. Germline V gene sequence: CDR1 MDHEN, CDR2 SYDVKM. Trimming took 3 bases from V and 5 from J, leaving 14 bases between them. CDR3 region: CASSLVREVDQPQHF. In DNA form, the CDR3 reads TGTGCCAGCAGTTTGGTCAGGGAAGTTGATCAGCCCCAGCATTTT.

The chain couples TRBV27 to TRBJ1-1, with TRBD1 identical over 11 bases. This CDR3 comprises 17 residues. V dropped 6 bases and J dropped 0; count of bases not matched to a gene: 9. CDR1 and CDR2 from the germline V gene are MNHEY and SMNVEV (reference sequence). CDR3 region: CASSSRDRGSLNTEAFF. The CDR3 DNA sequence: TGTGCCAGCAGCTCGCGGGACAGGGGGAGTCTGAACACTGAAGCTTTCTTT.

This rearrangement joins TRBV30 to TRBJ2-7, with 8 bases lining up with TRBD1. Germline assignment: CDR1 GTSNPN and CDR2 SVGIG (reference sequence). CDR3 length: 12 residues. The V segment lost 7 bases and the J segment 2 bases; nucleotides outside the gene matches: 4. This CDR3 reads CAFRDRTYEQYF. The CDR3 DNA sequence: TGTGCCTTCCGGGACAGGACCTACGAGCAGTACTTC.